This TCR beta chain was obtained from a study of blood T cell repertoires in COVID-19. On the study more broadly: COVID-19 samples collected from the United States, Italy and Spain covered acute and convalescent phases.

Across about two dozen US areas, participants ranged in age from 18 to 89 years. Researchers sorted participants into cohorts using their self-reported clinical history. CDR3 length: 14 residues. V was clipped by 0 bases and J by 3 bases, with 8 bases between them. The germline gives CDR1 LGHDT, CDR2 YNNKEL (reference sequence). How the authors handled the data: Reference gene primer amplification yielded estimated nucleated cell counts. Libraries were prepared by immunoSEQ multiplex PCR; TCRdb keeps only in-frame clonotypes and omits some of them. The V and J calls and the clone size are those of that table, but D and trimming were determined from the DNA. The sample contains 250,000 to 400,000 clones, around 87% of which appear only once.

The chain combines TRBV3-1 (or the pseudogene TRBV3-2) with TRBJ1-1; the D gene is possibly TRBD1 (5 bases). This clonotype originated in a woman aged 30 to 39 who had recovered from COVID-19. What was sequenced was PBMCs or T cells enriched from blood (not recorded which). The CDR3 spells CASSQESRDTEAFF. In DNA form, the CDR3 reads TGTGCCAGCAGCCAAGAAAGCAGGGACACTGAAGCTTTCTTT.